This T cell receptor delta chain stems from a study of gamma-delta T cells after stem cell transplantation. TCRdb re-processed the RT-PCR reads using CATT. The sample yields 600 to 850 delta-chain clones, about a fifth seen once. This clone has a handful of counts. The receptor was isolated from a human donor. It is not recorded whose cells these are; they may come from a transplant donor. The sequenced sample consisted of gamma-delta T cells.

CDR3 region: CALGASYQSGGYKLIF. The CDR3 DNA is TGTGCTCTTGGGGCTTCCTACCAATCTGGGGGATACAAACTCATCTTT. The V and J genes are TRDV1 and TRDJ1; 11 bases match TRDD3. This CDR3 is built from 16 residues. CDR1 TSWWSYY and CDR2 QGS come from the germline V gene. V lost 4 bases, J lost 8 bases, and 12 bases stayed unmatched.